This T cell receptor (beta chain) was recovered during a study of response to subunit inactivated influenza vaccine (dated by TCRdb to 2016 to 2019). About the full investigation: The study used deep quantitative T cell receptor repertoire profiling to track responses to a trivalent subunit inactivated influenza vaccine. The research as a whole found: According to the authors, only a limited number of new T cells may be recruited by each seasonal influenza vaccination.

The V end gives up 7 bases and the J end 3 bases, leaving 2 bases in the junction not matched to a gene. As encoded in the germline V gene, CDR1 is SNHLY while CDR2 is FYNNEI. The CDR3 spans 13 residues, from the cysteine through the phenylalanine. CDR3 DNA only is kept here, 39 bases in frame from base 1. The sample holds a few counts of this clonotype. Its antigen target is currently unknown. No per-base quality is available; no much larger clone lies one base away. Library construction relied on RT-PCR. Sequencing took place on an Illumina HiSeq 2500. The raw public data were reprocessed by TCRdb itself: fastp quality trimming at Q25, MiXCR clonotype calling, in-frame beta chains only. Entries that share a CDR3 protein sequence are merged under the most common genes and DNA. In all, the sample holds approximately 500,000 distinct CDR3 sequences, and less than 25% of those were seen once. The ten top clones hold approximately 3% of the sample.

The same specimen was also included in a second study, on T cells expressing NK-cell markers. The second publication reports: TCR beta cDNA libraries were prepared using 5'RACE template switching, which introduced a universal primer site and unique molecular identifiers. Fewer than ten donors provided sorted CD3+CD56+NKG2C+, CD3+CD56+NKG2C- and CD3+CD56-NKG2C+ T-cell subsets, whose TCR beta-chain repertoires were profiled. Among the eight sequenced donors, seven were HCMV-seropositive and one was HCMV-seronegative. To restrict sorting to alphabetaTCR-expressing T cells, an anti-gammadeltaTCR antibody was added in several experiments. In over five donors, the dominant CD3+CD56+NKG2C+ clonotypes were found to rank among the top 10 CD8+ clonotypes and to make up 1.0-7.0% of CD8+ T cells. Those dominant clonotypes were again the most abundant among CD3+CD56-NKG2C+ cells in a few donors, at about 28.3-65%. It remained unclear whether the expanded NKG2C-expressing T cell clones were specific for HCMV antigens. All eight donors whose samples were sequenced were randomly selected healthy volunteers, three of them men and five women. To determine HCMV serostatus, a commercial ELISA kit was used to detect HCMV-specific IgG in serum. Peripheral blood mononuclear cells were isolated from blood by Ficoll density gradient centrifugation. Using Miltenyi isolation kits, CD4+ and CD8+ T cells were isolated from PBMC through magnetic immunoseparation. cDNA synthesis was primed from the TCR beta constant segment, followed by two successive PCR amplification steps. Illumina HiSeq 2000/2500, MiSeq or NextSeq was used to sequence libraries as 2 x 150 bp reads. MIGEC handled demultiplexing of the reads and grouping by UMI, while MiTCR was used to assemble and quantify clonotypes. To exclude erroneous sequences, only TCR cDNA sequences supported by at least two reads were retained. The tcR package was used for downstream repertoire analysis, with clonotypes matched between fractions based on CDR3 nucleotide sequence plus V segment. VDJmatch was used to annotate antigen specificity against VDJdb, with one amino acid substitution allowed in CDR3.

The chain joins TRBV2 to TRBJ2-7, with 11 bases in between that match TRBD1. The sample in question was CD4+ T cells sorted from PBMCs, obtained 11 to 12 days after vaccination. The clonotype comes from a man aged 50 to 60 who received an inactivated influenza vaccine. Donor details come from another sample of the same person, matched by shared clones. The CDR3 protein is CASKGQGVYEQYF. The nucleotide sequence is TGTGCCAGCAAGGGACAGGGGGTCTACGAGCAGTACTTC.